Below, 32 T cell receptor beta chains from the same sample are listed, as sequenced in a study of OX40 agonist ivuxolimab in advanced cancers. The library was built by means of the immunoSEQ multiplex PCR assay. The immuneACCESS repertoire file appears here via TCRdb, limited to in-frame rearrangements. These files lack a portion of the clones; in checked studies, under half of the deficit traces to unresolved V genes, and the cause of the others is not known. Counted in this sample were about 90,000 clones; about 90% of them appeared once. The biggest ten clones account for about 1.7% of the sample. This specimen consisted of CD4+ or CD8+ T cells sorted from blood, obtained in a trial of the OX40 agonist ivuxolimab. Receptors originate from an adult with an advanced solid tumor such as melanoma, head and neck, liver or kidney cancer.

The chain recombines TRBV10-3 with TRBJ1-1; possibly TRBD1 for D (5 bases). The CDR3 spans 15 residues. Trimming shortened V by 4 bases and J by 1 base, and 13 bases separated the two germline ends. Per germline, CDR1 ENHRY and CDR2 SYGVKD. CDR3 protein: CAISAFEQGNTEAFF. The CDR3 DNA sequence: TGTGCCATCAGTGCGTTTGAGCAGGGGAACACTGAAGCTTTCTTT.

The table lists this clone with a few counts. The chain recombines TRBV5-1 with TRBJ2-7, with TRBD2 matching 9 bases. V trimming: 4 bases; J trimming: 0 bases; junction bases outside the gene matches: 2. The germline CDR1 and CDR2 sequences are SGHRS and YFSETQ. The length of the CDR3 is 14 residues. The CDR3 sequence: CASSKTSGSYEQYF. DNA of the CDR3: TGCGCCAGCAGCAAGACTAGCGGCTCCTACGAGCAGTACTTC.

This rearrangement joins TRBV7-3 to TRBJ2-3, with 7 bases lining up with TRBD1. Trimming at V came to 2 bases and at J to 3 bases, leaving 5 bases not matched to a gene. This CDR3 contains 15 residues. CDR1 and CDR2 (germline): SGHTA, FQGTGA. The CDR3 sequence is CASSLFGTVTDTQYF. CDR3 coding DNA: TGTGCCAGCAGCTTATTCGGGACAGTAACAGATACGCAGTATTTT.

V is TRBV7-3 and J is TRBJ1-2; D is perhaps TRBD1 (5 bases). This CDR3 spans 15 amino acids. Germline V gene sequence: CDR1 SGHTA, CDR2 FQGTGA. V gave up 5 bases and J gave up 5 bases, with 18 bases separating them. The CDR3 bases are TGTGCCAGCAGCCCGGGGCAGGTCCCGGGGTATGGCTACACCTTC. Amino acids: CASSPGQVPGYGYTF. Supplemented by reference TRBV7-3 and TRBJ1-2, the full variable domain reads GAGVSQTPSNKVTEKGKYVELRCDPISGHTALYWYRQSLGQGPEFLIYFQGTGAADDSGLPNDRFFAVRPEGSVSTLKIQRTERGDSAVYLCASSPGQVPGYGYTFGSGTRLTVV.

The chain has TRBV28 and TRBJ2-7; D uncertain. CDR3 length equals 11 residues. Germline V CDR1 and CDR2: MDHEN, SYDVKM. Between the trimmed V and J ends, which lost 2 bases and 7 bases, there was a span of 6 bases. In nucleotides, the CDR3 is TGTGCCAGCAGTTTACTTAGGGAGCAGTACTTC. Residues: CASSLLREQYF.

Only a few counts were recorded for this clone. This sequence joins TRBV29-1 and TRBJ2-1; the D gene is possibly TRBD2 (6 bases). V shed 4 bases and J shed 1 base, with 20 bases lying between them. The CDR3 extends over 17 amino acids. The V gene's germline CDR1 is SQVTM and CDR2 ANQGSEA. This CDR3 is CSVALVGAGASYNEQFF. The CDR3 DNA sequence: TGCAGCGTTGCCCTAGTGGGAGCGGGCGCATCCTACAATGAGCAGTTCTTC.

The chain couples TRBV19 to TRBJ2-2; the match to TRBD2 covers 8 bases. CDR1 is LNHDA, CDR2 SQIVND, per germline (reference sequence). The CDR3 has 15 amino acids. The V gene end was trimmed by 10 bases and the J gene end by 1 base; junction bases not matched to a gene: 8. The DNA for the CDR3 is TGTGCCACCAGACTAGCGCGAAGGAACACCGGGGAGCTGTTTTTT. This encodes CATRLARRNTGELFF.

The chain uses TRBV5-1 and TRBJ1-1; 9 nucleotides match TRBD1. From germline, CDR1 is SGHRS and CDR2 YFSETQ. Trimming removed 5 bases from V and 1 base from J; junction bases left unmatched: 9. This CDR3 is 16 amino acids long. The CDR3 DNA reads TGCGCCAGCAGTACCGGGACAGGGTCCGGGAACACTGAAGCTTTCTTT. Its translation: CASSTGTGSGNTEAFF.

V gene TRBV19 combines with J gene TRBJ1-1; TRBD1 aligns across 8 bases. The CDR3 sequence is 15 residues long. In germline, CDR1 is LNHDA, CDR2 SQIVND (reference sequence). Trimming at V came to 2 bases and at J to 6 bases, leaving 8 bases not matched to a gene. CDR3 sequence: CASSITGTGGSEAFF. CDR3 in DNA: TGTGCCAGTAGTATAACCGGGACAGGCGGATCTGAAGCTTTCTTT.

This sequence joins TRBV11-2 and TRBJ2-5, with 7 positions matching TRBD2. V trimming: 1 base; J trimming: 1 base; junction bases outside the gene matches: 9. CDR1 is SGHAT, CDR2 FQNNGV, per germline. The length of the CDR3 is 17 residues. The chain's CDR3 is CASSLGRLAVIQETQYF. In DNA, the CDR3 is TGTGCCAGCAGCTTAGGTAGGCTAGCGGTTATCCAAGAGACCCAGTACTTC. The whole variable domain, filled in from reference TRBV11-2 and TRBJ2-5, reads EAGVAQSPRYKIIEKRQSVAFWCNPISGHATLYWYQQILGQGPKLLIQFQNNGVVDDSQLPKDRFSAERLKGVDSTLKIQPAKLEDSAVYLCASSLGRLAVIQETQYFGPGTRLLVL.

This clone occurred once. The chain employs TRBV10-2 and TRBJ1-2; perhaps TRBD1 as D (5 bases). The V end was cut by 5 bases, the J end by 2 bases, with 18 bases between. The CDR3 has 16 amino acids. Germline assignment: CDR1 WSHSY and CDR2 SAAADI. The CDR3, as DNA: TGCGCCAGCAGTAACCGGCCTCCAGGGTCGAACTATGGCTACACCTTC. Protein product: CASSNRPPGSNYGYTF.

The rearrangement uses TRBV29-1 and TRBJ1-3; D uncertain. V lost 3 bases and J 0 bases, leaving 9 bases between the germline ends. The V gene's germline CDR1 is SQVTM and CDR2 ANQGSEA. This CDR3 is 14 amino acids long. The CDR3 loop reads CSVEIGNSGNTIYF. The CDR3 nucleotides read TGCAGCGTTGAGATAGGTAACTCTGGAAACACCATATATTTT.

This chain connects TRBV29-1 to TRBJ2-7; D possibly uses TRBD1 or TRBD2 (7 bases each). Trimming pared 7 bases from V and 6 bases from J, leaving 19 bases between. Germline V gives CDR1 SQVTM, CDR2 ANQGSEA. The CDR3 has 13 amino acids. For the CDR3, the DNA is TGCAGCGCCACGACAGGGAGGGGCTCCGAGCAGTACTTC. It translates to CSATTGRGSEQYF.

The gene calls are TRBV18 and TRBJ2-1; 8 bases match TRBD1. The germline V gene has CDR1 KGHSH and CDR2 LQKENI. This CDR3 contains 16 residues. Trimming cost V 3 bases and J 8 bases; bases outside gene matches: 12. DNA of the CDR3: TGTGCCAGCTCACCTTATTTAGCAGGGGGCAACGATGAGCAGTTCTTC. As protein: CASSPYLAGGNDEQFF.

This clone was counted once. The rearrangement joins TRBV15 to TRBJ1-1; tentative D call: TRBD1 (6 bases). V was shortened by 3 bases and J by 4 bases, with 15 bases between the two germline ends. CDR3 size: 15 residues. The germline V gene encodes CDR1 LNHNV and CDR2 YYDKDF (reference sequence). CDR3 sequence (DNA): TGTGCCACCAGCAGGGGTCGCGGGGGGCCCACTGAAGCTTTCTTT. It is translated as CATSRGRGGPTEAFF. The variable domain in full, with the rest retrieved from reference TRBV15 and TRBJ1-1, is DAMVIQNPRYQVTQFGKPVTLSCSQTLNHNVMYWYQQKSSQAPKLLFHYYDKDFNNEADTPDNFQSRRPNTSFCFLDIRSPGLGDTAMYLCATSRGRGGPTEAFFGQGTRLTVV.

The chain joins TRBV19 to TRBJ1-3; the D is unclear. The CDR3 runs to 15 residues. Germline CDR1 reads LNHDA; CDR2 reads SQIVND (reference sequence). V gave up 3 bases and J gave up 1 base, with 10 bases separating them. DNA of the CDR3: TGTGCCAGTAGTATTGGGTATCGGTCTGGAAACACCATATATTTT. This codes for CASSIGYRSGNTIYF.

The CDR3 DNA sequence: TGCGCCAGCAGCTTCCGGACAGGGGGCCAAGAGACCCAGTACTTC. Translating gives CASSFRTGGQETQYF. The gene calls are TRBV5-1 and TRBJ2-5; TRBD1 matches 10 bases. J lost 1 base, V lost 2 bases, and 2 bases had no gene match. Looked up from germline, CDR1 is SGHRS and CDR2 is YFSETQ. This CDR3 is 15 amino acids long.

This chain connects TRBV7-2 to TRBJ2-1; 10 nucleotides match TRBD2. The CDR3 contains 15 residues. Looked up from germline, CDR1 is SGHTA and CDR2 is FQGNSA. Trimming removed 2 bases from V and 5 bases from J; junction bases left unmatched: 3. DNA for the CDR3: TGTGCCAGCAGCTTATCTAGCGGGAGCAACAATGAGCAGTTCTTC. This codes for CASSLSSGSNNEQFF.

The gene calls are TRBV10-1 and TRBJ2-5; D might be TRBD2 (5 bases). V was pared by 5 bases and J by 7 bases, with 11 bases between. Germline CDR1 WNHNN, CDR2 SYGVQD (reference sequence). This CDR3 contains 12 residues. CDR3 nucleotides: TGCGCCAGCAGTCGGGATACCGGGACCCAGTACTTC. Translation: CASSRDTGTQYF.

This clone was observed a handful of times. This chain joins TRBV11-2 and TRBJ1-2; unclear D gene. This CDR3 has 16 amino acids. Germline V gene data show CDR1 as SGHAT and CDR2 as FQNNGV. V was trimmed by 0 bases and J by 2 bases, leaving 13 bases between them. The CDR3 loop reads CASSLDFVPVNYGYTF. CDR3 nucleotide sequence: TGTGCCAGCAGCTTAGATTTTGTCCCAGTCAACTATGGCTACACCTTC.

The gene calls are TRBV30 and TRBJ1-4; weak D call: TRBD1 (5 bases). The V gene's germline CDR1 is GTSNPN and CDR2 SVGIG (reference sequence). V was clipped by 1 base and J by 2 bases, with 14 bases between them. CDR3 length: 16 residues. CDR3 nucleotides: TGTGCCTGGAGTGCTTCTCGGACAATGACTAATGAAAAACTGTTTTTT. Its translation is CAWSASRTMTNEKLFF. Looking up the rest from reference TRBV30 and TRBJ1-4 gives the full variable domain: SQTIHQWPATLVQPVGSPLSLECTVEGTSNPNLYWYRQAAGRGLQLLFYSVGIGQISSEVPQNLSASRPQDRQFILSSKKLLLSDSGFYLCAWSASRTMTNEKLFFGSGTQLSVL.

The chain employs TRBV7-9 and TRBJ2-3, with TRBD1 matching 8 bases. There are 15 residues in the CDR3. The V gene's germline CDR1 is SEHNR and CDR2 FQNEAQ (reference sequence). The V and J ends lost 4 bases and 1 base, in that order; junction bases with no gene match: 4. CDR3 sequence (DNA): TGTGCCAGCAGCTCGGACAGGGCCGGCACAGATACGCAGTATTTT. Residues: CASSSDRAGTDTQYF.

The CDR3 coding sequence is TGTGCCAGCAGTTCACCGGGACAGGTGCCCTATGGCTACACCTTC. Its protein is CASSSPGQVPYGYTF. V is TRBV28 and J is TRBJ1-2, with TRBD1 matching over 8 bases. The J segment lost 4 bases and the V segment lost 4 bases, leaving 8 bases of the junction unmatched. This CDR3 has 15 amino acids. In germline, CDR1 is MDHEN, CDR2 SYDVKM.

This chain connects TRBV10-3 to TRBJ2-5; TRBD1 agrees at 7 bases. The germline CDR1 and CDR2 sequences are ENHRY and SYGVKD. V gave up 2 bases and J gave up 2 bases; unmatched junction bases: 2. The CDR3 contains 14 residues. CDR3 sequence reads: CAISERQGQETQYF. The CDR3 DNA reads TGTGCCATCAGTGAGAGACAGGGACAAGAGACCCAGTACTTC.

The chain combines TRBV19 with TRBJ2-2, with a tentative D call TRBD2 (6 bases). Germline V gives CDR1 LNHDA, CDR2 SQIVND (reference sequence). This CDR3 spans 13 amino acids. V gave up 8 bases and J gave up 6 bases, with 13 bases separating them. CDR3 nucleotide sequence: TGTGCCAGTGCCCCGGGGGTGGCCGGGGAGCTGTTTTTT. This codes for CASAPGVAGELFF.

This chain connects TRBV4-3 to TRBJ2-3, with D possibly matching TRBD2 (5 bases). Trimming took 0 bases from V and 3 from J, leaving 13 bases between them. Germline V gene data show CDR1 as LGHNA and CDR2 as YSLEER. This CDR3 contains 16 residues. The CDR3 DNA reads TGCGCCAGCAGCCAAGAGGACTTGGGGAAAACAGATACGCAGTATTTT. This codes for CASSQEDLGKTDTQYF.

The chain couples TRBV7-9 to TRBJ2-7; weak D call: TRBD1 (7 bases). Germline V gene sequence: CDR1 SEHNR, CDR2 FQNEAQ (reference sequence). CDR3 length: 15 residues. V was shortened by 5 bases and J by 3 bases, with 17 bases between the two germline ends. This chain's CDR3 is CASSHAGQRSYEQYF. DNA of the CDR3: TGTGCCAGCAGCCACGCGGGACAGAGGAGCTACGAGCAGTACTTC.

V gene TRBV11-2 combines with J gene TRBJ2-7; 7 nucleotides line up with TRBD1. V lost 5 bases and J lost 3; bases outside the gene matches: 10. CDR1 is SGHAT, CDR2 FQNNGV, per germline. The CDR3 spans 15 residues. The CDR3 loop is CASSVSSGTVYEQYF. CDR3 nucleotide sequence: TGTGCCAGCAGCGTGAGCTCCGGGACAGTCTACGAGCAGTACTTC.

J is TRBJ2-1 and V is TRBV2; D ambiguous. The ends were cut back, 7 bases at V and 7 bases at J, with 20 bases in the middle. The length of the CDR3 is 15 residues. The V gene's germline CDR1 is SNHLY and CDR2 FYNNEI. The CDR3 DNA reads TGTGCCAGCACCCGATCGTTGGGATTTAAAAATGAGCAGTTCTTC. Its protein is CASTRSLGFKNEQFF.

CDR3 in DNA: TGTGCCAGCTCACCACCAGCGGGGGGGGCGGTGAACATTCAGTACTTC. This codes for CASSPPAGGAVNIQYF. This chain connects TRBV18 to TRBJ2-4; 10 bases align to TRBD2. This CDR3 contains 16 residues. The germline CDR1 and CDR2 sequences are KGHSH and LQKENI. The junction had 6 bases not matched to a gene; V was cut back by 0 bases and J by 7 bases.

The chain combines TRBV5-1 with TRBJ2-7, with 8 nucleotides matching TRBD1. CDR1 is SGHRS and CDR2 is YFSETQ in the germline V gene. Trimming took 4 bases from V and 1 from J; bases not matched to a gene: 4. The CDR3 loop spans 14 amino acids. The CDR3 bases are TGCGCCAGCAGCGCACAGGGGGAATCCTACGAGCAGTACTTC. This codes for CASSAQGESYEQYF.

This rearrangement joins TRBV29-1 to TRBJ2-7; D might be TRBD1 (7 bases). Trimming took 5 bases from V and 1 from J, leaving 12 bases between them. The CDR3 loop spans 13 amino acids. Germline V gene lookup returns CDR1 SQVTM and CDR2 ANQGSEA. The CDR3 sequence: CSVYQGGSYEQYF. DNA of the CDR3: TGCAGCGTTTACCAGGGGGGTTCCTACGAGCAGTACTTC.